A single sample is the source of the 2 T cell receptor beta chains below, sequenced in a study of blood T cell repertoires in COVID-19. Method: immunoSEQ multiplex PCR; TCRdb's copy keeps in-frame clones and lacks some. The sample holds 250,000 to 350,000 clones, 75% to 90% seen once. Sequences were obtained from peripheral blood. The receptors come from a woman aged 45-65 years who had recovered from COVID-19.

This clone was counted only a few times. V usage is TRBV6-2 or TRBV6-3 and J usage is TRBJ1-5; tentatively, D is TRBD1 (6 bases). CDR3 length: 15 residues. Trimming pared 0 bases from V and 7 bases from J, leaving 13 bases between. Per the germline V gene, CDR1 is MNHEY and CDR2 is SVGEGT. The CDR3 reads CASSYSQGRRQPQHF. In nucleotides, the CDR3 is TGTGCCAGCAGTTACTCGCAGGGGAGAAGACAGCCCCAGCATTTT.

This chain connects TRBV11-2 to TRBJ2-3; D gene ambiguous. The V and J ends lost 1 base and 9 bases respectively, with 11 bases between them. The CDR3 runs 13 residues. The germline gives CDR1 SGHAT, CDR2 FQNNGV. CDR3 region: CASSLVTAATQYF. CDR3 sequence (DNA): TGTGCCAGCAGCTTAGTTACAGCAGCAACGCAGTATTTT. The full variable domain, with the rest looked up from reference TRBV11-2 and TRBJ2-3, is EAGVAQSPRYKIIEKRQSVAFWCNPISGHATLYWYQQILGQGPKLLIQFQNNGVVDDSQLPKDRFSAERLKGVDSTLKIQPAKLEDSAVYLCASSLVTAATQYFGPGTRLTVL.